This T cell receptor (beta chain) was identified in a study of blood T cell repertoires in COVID-19. The CDR3 loop spans 13 amino acids. V was clipped by 2 bases and J by 6 bases, with 11 bases between them. CDR1 and CDR2 from the germline V gene are SGHKS and YYEKEE (reference sequence). Original data processing: By means of reference gene primer amplification, nucleated cell counts were estimated. The protocol was immunoSEQ multiplex PCR, while the TCRdb copy is restricted to in-frame clones and leaves out a portion. D and trimming were read from the DNA, whereas the V and J calls and clone size are those reported in that table. The sample lists around 150,000 clones, approximately 88% occurring once. Enrolled through a virtual design, the participants were between roughly 18 and 95 years of age and came from 24 US areas. Clinical histories supplied by participants themselves formed the basis of cohort assignment. Exposed participants encountered a COVID-19 case during the 2 weeks preceding study entry.

The J gene is TRBJ1-1, the V gene TRBV5-5; D is unresolved. This clonotype originated in a man between 65 and 80 years old who had been exposed to COVID-19. The source material was PBMCs or T cells enriched from blood (not recorded which). The CDR3 region has the DNA TGTGCCAGCAGCTTAATCCGGGAGGCTGAAGCTTTCTTT. Its protein is CASSLIREAEAFF.